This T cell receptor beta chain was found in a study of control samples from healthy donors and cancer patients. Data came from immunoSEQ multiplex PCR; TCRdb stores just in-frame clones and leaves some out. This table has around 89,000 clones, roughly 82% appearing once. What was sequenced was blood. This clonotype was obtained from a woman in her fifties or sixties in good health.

The CDR3 region has the DNA TGTGCCAGCAGGGATGGGCGGGGTACGAACTACGAGCAGTACTTC. It is translated as CASRDGRGTNYEQYF. The J gene is TRBJ2-7, the V gene TRBV4-2; TRBD2 might be the D (6 bases). Germline V gene sequence: CDR1 LGHNA, CDR2 YNFKEQ. The CDR3 has 15 residues. With 6 bases removed from V and 3 bases from J, the gap between germline ends came to 18 bases.